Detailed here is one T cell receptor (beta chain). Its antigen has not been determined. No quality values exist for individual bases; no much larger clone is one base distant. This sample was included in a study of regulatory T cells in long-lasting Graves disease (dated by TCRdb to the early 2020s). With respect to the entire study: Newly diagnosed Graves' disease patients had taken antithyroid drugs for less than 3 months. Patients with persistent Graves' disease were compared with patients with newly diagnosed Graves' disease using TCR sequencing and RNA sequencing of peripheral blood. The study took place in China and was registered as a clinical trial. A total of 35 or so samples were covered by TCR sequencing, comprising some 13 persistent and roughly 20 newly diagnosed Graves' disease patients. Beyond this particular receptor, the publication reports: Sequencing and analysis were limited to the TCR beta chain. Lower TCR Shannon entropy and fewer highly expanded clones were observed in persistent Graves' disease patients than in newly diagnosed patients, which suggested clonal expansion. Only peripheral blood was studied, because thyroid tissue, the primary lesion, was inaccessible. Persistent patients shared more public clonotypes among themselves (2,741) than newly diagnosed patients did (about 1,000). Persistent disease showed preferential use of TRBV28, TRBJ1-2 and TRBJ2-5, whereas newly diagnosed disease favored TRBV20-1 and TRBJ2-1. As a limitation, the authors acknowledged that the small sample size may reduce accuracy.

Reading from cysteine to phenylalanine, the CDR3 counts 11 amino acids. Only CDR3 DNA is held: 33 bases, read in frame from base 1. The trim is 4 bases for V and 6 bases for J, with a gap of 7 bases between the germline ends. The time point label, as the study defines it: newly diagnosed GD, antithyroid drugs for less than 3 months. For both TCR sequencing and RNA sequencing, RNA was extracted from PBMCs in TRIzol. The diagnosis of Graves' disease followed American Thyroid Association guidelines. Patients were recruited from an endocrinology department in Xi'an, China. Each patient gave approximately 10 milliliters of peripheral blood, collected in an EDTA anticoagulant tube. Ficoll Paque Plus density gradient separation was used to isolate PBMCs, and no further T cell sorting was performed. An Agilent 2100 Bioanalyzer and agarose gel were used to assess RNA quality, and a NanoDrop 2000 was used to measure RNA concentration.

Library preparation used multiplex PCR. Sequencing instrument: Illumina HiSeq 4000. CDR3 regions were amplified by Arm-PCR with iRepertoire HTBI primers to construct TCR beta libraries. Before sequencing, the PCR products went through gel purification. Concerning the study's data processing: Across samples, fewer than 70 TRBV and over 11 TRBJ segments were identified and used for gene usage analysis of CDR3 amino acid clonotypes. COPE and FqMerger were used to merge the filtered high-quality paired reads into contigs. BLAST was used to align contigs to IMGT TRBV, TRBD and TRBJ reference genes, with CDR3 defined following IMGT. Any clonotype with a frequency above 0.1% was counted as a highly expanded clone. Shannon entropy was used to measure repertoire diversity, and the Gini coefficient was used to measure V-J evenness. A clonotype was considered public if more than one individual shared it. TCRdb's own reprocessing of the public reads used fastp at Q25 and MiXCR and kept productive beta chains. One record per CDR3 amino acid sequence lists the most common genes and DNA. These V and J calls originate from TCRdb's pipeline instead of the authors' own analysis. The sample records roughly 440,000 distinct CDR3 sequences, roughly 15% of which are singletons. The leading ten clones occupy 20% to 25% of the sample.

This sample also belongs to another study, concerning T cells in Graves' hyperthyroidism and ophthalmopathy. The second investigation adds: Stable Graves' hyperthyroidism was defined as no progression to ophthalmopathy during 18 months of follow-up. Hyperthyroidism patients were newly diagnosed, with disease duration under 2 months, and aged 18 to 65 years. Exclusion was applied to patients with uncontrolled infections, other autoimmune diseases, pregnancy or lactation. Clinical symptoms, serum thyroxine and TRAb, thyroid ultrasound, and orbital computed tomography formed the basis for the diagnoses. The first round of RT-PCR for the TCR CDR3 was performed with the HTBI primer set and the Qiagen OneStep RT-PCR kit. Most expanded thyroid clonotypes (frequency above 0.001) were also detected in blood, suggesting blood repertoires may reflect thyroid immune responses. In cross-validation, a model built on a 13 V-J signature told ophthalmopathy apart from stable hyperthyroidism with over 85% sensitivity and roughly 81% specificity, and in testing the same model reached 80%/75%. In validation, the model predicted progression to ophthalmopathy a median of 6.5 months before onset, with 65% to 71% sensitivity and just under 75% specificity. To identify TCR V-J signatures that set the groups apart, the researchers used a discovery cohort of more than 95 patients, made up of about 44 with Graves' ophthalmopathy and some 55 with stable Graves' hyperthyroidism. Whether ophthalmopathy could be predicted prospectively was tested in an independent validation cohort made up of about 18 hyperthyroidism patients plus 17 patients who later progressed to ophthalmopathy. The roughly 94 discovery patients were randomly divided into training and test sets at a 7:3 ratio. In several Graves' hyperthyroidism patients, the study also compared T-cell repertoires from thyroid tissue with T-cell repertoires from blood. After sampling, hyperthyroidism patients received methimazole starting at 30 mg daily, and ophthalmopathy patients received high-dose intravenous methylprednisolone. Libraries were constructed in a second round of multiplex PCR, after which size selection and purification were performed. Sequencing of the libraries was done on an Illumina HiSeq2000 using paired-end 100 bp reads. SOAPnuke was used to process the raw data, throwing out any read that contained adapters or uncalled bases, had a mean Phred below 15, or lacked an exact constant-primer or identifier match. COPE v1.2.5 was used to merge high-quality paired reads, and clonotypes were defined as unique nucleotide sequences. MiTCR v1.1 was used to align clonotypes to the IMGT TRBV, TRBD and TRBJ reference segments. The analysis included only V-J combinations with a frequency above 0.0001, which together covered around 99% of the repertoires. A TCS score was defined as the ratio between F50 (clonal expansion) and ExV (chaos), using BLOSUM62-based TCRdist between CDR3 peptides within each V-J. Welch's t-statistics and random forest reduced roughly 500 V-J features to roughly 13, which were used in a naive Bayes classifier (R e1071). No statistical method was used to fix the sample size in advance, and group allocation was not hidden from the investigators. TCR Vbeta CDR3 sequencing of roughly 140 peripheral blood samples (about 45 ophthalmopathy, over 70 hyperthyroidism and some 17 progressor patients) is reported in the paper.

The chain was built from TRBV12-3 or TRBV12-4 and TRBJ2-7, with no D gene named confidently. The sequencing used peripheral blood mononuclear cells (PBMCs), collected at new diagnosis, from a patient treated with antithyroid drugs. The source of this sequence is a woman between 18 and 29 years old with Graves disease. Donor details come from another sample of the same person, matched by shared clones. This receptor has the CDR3 CASSSVREQYF. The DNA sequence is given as TGTGCCAGCAGTTCCGTCCGCGAGCAGTACTTC.